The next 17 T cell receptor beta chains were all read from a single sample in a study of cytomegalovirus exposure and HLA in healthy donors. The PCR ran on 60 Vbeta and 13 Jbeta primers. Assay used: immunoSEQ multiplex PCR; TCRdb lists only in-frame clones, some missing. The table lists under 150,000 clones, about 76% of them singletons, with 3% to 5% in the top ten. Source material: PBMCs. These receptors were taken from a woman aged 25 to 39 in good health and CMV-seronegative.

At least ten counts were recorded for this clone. DNA for the CDR3: TGTGCCAGCTCATCTACCGCGTCAAACACCGGGGAGCTGTTTTTT. This encodes CASSSTASNTGELFF. The chain recombines TRBV6-1 with TRBJ2-2; no clear D. The length of the CDR3 is 15 residues. Germline CDR1 reads MNHNS; CDR2 reads SASEGT. The V gene lost 8 bases and the J gene lost 2 bases, with 15 bases spanning the gap.

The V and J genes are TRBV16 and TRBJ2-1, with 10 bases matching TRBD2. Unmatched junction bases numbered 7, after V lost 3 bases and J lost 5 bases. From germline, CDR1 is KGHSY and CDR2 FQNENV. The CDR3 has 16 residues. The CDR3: CASSQPTSGQNNEQFF. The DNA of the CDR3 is TGTGCCAGCAGCCAGCCGACTAGCGGGCAGAACAATGAGCAGTTCTTC.

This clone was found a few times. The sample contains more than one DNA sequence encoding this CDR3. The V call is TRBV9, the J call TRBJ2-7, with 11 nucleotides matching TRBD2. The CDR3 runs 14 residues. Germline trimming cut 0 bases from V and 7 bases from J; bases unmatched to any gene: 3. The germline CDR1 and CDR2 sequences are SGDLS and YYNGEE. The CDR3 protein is CASSVGLAGGEQYF. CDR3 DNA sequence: TGTGCCAGCAGCGTAGGGCTAGCGGGAGGTGAGCAGTACTTC.

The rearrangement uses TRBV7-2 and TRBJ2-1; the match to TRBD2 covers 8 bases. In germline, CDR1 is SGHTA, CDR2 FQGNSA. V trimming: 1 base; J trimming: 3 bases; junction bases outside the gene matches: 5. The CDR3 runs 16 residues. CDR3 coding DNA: TGTGCCAGCAGCTTAGTGGGCGGGGGGAGCTACAATGAGCAGTTCTTC. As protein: CASSLVGGGSYNEQFF.

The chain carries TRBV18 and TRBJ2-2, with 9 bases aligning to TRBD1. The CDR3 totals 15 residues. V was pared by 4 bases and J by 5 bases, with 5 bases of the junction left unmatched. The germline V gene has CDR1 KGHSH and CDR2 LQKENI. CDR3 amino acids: CASSRGTGLTGELFF. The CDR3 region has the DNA TGTGCCAGCTCACGCGGGACAGGGTTGACCGGGGAGCTGTTTTTT.

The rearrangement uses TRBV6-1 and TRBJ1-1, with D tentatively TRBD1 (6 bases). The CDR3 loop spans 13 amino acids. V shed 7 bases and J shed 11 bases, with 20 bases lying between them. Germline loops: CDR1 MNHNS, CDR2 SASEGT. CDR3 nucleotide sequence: TGTGCCAGCAAACTCACAGGGACCGCTGGGGCTTTCTTT. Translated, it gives CASKLTGTAGAFF.

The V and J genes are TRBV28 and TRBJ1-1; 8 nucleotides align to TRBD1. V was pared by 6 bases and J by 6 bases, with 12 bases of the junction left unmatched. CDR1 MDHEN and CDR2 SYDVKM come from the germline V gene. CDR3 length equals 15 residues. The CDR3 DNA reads TGTGCCAGCAGCGAGCAGGGGGCGCCGCCGTCTGAAGCTTTCTTT. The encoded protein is CASSEQGAPPSEAFF.

The DNA of the CDR3 is TGTGCCAGCAGCCTCACGGCCGGACTAGCGGGAGCAGATACGCAGTATTTT. It translates to CASSLTAGLAGADTQYF. The chain joins TRBV13 to TRBJ2-3; 13 positions match TRBD2. CDR3 size: 17 residues. V trimming: 5 bases; J trimming: 4 bases; junction bases outside the gene matches: 9. The germline gives CDR1 PRHDT, CDR2 FYEKMQ (reference sequence).

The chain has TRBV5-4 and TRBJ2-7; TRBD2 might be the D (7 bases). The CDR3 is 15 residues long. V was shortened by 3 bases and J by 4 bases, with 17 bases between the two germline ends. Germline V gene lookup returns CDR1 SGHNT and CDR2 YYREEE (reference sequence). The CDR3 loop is CASSSLVGGGYEQYF. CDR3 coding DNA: TGTGCCAGCAGCTCTCTTGTGGGAGGGGGGTACGAGCAGTACTTC.

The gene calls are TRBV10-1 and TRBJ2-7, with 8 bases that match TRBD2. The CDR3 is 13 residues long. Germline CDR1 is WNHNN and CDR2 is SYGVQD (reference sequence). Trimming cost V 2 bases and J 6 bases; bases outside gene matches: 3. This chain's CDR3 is CASSENSGSEQYF. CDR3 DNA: TGCGCCAGCAGTGAGAACAGCGGGAGCGAGCAGTACTTC.

The CDR3: CASSQLGGLGRYGYTF. CDR3 bases: TGCGCCAGCAGCCAACTAGGGGGCCTTGGGAGATATGGCTACACCTTC. V is TRBV4-1 and J is TRBJ1-2, with 7 bases fitting TRBD1. The CDR3 runs to 16 residues. The germline gives CDR1 MGHRA, CDR2 YSYEKL. Unmatched junction bases numbered 11, after V lost 2 bases and J lost 5 bases.

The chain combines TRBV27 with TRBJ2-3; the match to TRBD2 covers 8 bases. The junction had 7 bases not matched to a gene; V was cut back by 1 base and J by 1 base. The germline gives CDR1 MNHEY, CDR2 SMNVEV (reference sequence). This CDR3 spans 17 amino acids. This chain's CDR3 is CASSLFGKRERTDTQYF. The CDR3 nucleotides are TGTGCCAGCAGTTTATTCGGGAAGCGGGAGCGCACAGATACGCAGTATTTT.

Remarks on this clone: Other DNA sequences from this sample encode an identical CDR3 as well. In nucleotides, the CDR3 is TGTGCCAGCAGCTTAGGCGGGACGAACACCGGGGAGCTGTTTTTT. Translation: CASSLGGTNTGELFF. V usage is TRBV11-3 and J usage is TRBJ2-2; D possibly corresponds to TRBD2 (6 bases). CDR1 and CDR2 from the germline V gene are SGHNT and YENEEA. V lost 1 base and J lost 0, with 6 bases in between. There are 15 residues in the CDR3.

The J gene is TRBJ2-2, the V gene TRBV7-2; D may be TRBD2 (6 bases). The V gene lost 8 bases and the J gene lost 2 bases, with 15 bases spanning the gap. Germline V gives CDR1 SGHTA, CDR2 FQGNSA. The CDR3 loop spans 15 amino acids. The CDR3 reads CASPQSGRNTGELFF. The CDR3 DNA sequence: TGTGCCAGCCCCCAGAGCGGGCGTAACACCGGGGAGCTGTTTTTT.

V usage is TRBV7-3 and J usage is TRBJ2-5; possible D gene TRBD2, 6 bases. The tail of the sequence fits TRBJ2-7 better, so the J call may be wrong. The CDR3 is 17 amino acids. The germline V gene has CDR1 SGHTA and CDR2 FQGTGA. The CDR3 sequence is CASSLTGGPGSSYEQYF. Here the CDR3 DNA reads TGTGCCAGCAGCTTAACGGGGGGACCAGGGTCATCCTACGAGCAGTACTTC.

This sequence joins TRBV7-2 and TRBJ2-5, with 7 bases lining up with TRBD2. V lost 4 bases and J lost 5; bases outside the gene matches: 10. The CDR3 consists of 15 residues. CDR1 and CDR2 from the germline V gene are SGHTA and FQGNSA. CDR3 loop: CASSSPLGGTETQYF. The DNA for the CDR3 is TGTGCCAGCAGCTCCCCCCTGGGGGGGACGGAGACCCAGTACTTC.

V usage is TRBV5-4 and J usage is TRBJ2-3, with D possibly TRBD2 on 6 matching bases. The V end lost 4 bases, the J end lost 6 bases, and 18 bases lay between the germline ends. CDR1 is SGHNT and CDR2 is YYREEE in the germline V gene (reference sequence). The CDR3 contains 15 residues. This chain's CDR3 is CASSAPGLTADTQYF. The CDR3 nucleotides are TGTGCCAGCAGCGCTCCGGGACTTACGGCGGATACGCAGTATTTT. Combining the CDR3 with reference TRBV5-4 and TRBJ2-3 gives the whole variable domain ETGVTQSPTHLIKTRGQQVTLRCSSQSGHNTVSWYQQALGQGPQFIFQYYREEENGRGNFPPRFSGLQFPNYSSELNVNALELDDSALYLCASSAPGLTADTQYFGPGTRLTVL.